This entry lists 19 T cell receptor beta chains sequenced from one sample in a study of tissue T cells after allogeneic stem cell transplantation. Repertoires were generated with immunoSEQ multiplex PCR, while TCRdb's copy carries only in-frame clones and drops some. There are more than 20,000 clones in the sample; over 55% occur only once, and 0.65% to 0.75% lies in the top ten. The sample consisted of spleen. The receptors come from a female BALB/c mouse in good health. This mouse strain has H2-d as its MHC haplotype.

In regard to this clone: The genes and germline here are from mouse. The covered CDR3 bases are TGTGCCAGCAGAATACAGGGTGGGACCGGGCAGCTCTAC. It is translated as CASRIQGGTGQLY. The entire CDR3 is CASRIQGGTGQLYF. The J gene is TRBJ2-2, the V gene TRBV4, with D perhaps TRBD1 (6 bases). The read stops 1 residue short of the end of the CDR3; the missing end is completed from the germline J gene. The germline V gene encodes CDR1 LGHDT and CDR2 YNNKQL (reference sequence). V dropped 6 bases and J dropped 5 bases, with 13 bases sitting between them. The CDR3 covers 14 residues.

This clone showed up just a few times. Genes and germline are mouse. The CDR3 end lies 1 residue beyond the end of the read and is filled in from the germline J gene. The chain recombines TRBV19 with TRBJ2-7; a possible D gene is TRBD1 (7 bases). Germline V CDR1 and CDR2: FNHDT, SITEND (reference sequence). The CDR3 contains 14 residues. Trimming removed 2 bases at V and 2 bases at J, with 11 bases between. The CDR3 here is CASSMRGRAYEQYF. The covered CDR3 bases are TGTGCCAGCAGTATGAGGGGGCGGGCCTATGAACAGTAC.

On this clone itself: The gene names given are mouse names. The read halts 1 residue ahead of the CDR3 end, with the missing end drawn from the germline J gene. V and J are TRBV3 and TRBJ2-7; 10 nucleotides match TRBD2. The CDR3 totals 13 residues. CDR1 and CDR2 from the germline V gene are SNHLY and FYNGKV (reference sequence). Trimming cost V 4 bases and J 5 bases; bases outside gene matches: 2. CDR3: CASSSDWGDEQYF. The CDR3 bases that were read are TGTGCCAGCAGCTCCGACTGGGGGGATGAACAGTAC.

In this sample, this clone turned up a few times. Gene names follow the mouse nomenclature. The missing CDR3 end, 1 residue past where the read stops, is filled in from the germline J gene. This sequence joins TRBV13-2 and TRBJ1-3, with no clear D. The CDR3 loop spans 12 amino acids. With 4 bases removed from V and 0 bases from J, the gap between germline ends came to 2 bases. Germline values: CDR1 NNHNN, CDR2 SYGAGS (reference sequence). The sequenced part of the CDR3 DNA is TGTGCCAGCGGTAGTTCTGGAAATACGCTCTAT. This codes for CASGSSGNTLY. The full CDR3 sequence reads CASGSSGNTLYF.

This clone was counted a single time. Mouse germline and gene names are used. The read ends 1 residue before the CDR3 terminus; that terminus is restored from the germline J gene. The chain carries TRBV4 and TRBJ2-2; 8 bases line up with TRBD2. There are 15 residues in the CDR3. The V segment lost 3 bases and the J segment 6 bases; nucleotides outside the gene matches: 6. Germline V gene data show CDR1 as LGHDT and CDR2 as YNNKQL (reference sequence). CDR3 bases read: TGTGCCAGCAGCTACCGGGGGGGGCCCCCCGGGCAGCTCTAC. The encoded protein is CASSYRGGPPGQLY. The whole CDR3 region reads CASSYRGGPPGQLYF.

As to this clone: The genes and germline here are from mouse. From the germline J gene comes the end of the CDR3, since the read stops 1 residue before it. The rearrangement uses TRBV13-1 and TRBJ2-5; D is undetermined. The CDR3 is 12 residues long. Germline CDR1 and CDR2: NSHNY and SYGAGN. Trimming left V 3 bases short and J 2 bases short, with 4 bases between. CDR3 region: CASSAFQDTQYF. The CDR3 bases that were read are TGTGCCAGCAGTGCCTTCCAAGACACCCAGTAC.

Points on this clone: The listed genes are named as in mouse. Read data end 1 residue before the CDR3 end; the end is taken from the germline J gene. This rearrangement joins TRBV13-2 to TRBJ2-4, with 9 nucleotides matching TRBD1. The CDR3 consists of 14 residues. V lost 5 bases, J lost 1 base, and 2 bases stayed unmatched. Germline CDR1 NNHNN, CDR2 SYGAGS (reference sequence). The CDR3 protein is CASGWDRGQNTLYF. The part of the CDR3 DNA that was read is TGTGCCAGCGGGTGGGACAGGGGTCAAAACACCTTGTAC.

About this clone: Gene names and germline match the mouse. The CDR3 end lies 1 residue beyond the end of the read and is filled in from the germline J gene. The chain links TRBV29 to TRBJ2-1; 7 bases align to TRBD1. Germline CDR1 MSHET, CDR2 SYDVDS. The CDR3 has 13 residues. Unmatched junction bases numbered 5, after V lost 7 bases and J lost 5 bases. CDR3 bases read: TGTGCTAGCAATCCGGGACAGCATGCTGAGCAGTTC. This gives the protein CASNPGQHAEQF. Given in full, the CDR3 is CASNPGQHAEQFF.

This clone has only a few counts. Gene names and germline refer to mouse. The read finishes 1 residue shy of the CDR3 end, and the germline J gene is used to complete it. Within the sample, other DNA sequences also encode this same CDR3. V gene TRBV13-1 combines with J gene TRBJ2-3; D might be TRBD1 (5 bases). The CDR3 has 15 amino acids. Between the trimmed V and J ends, which lost 0 bases and 0 bases, there was a span of 8 bases. Germline loops: CDR1 NSHNY, CDR2 SYGAGN. CDR3 bases read: TGTGCCAGCAGTGATGCAGGGAACAGTGCAGAAACGCTGTAT. This gives the protein CASSDAGNSAETLY. The whole CDR3 is CASSDAGNSAETLYF.

As regards this clone: The gene names given are mouse names. The DNA ends 1 residue before the CDR3 does, and the rest of the CDR3 is filled in from the germline J gene. The V and J genes are TRBV19 and TRBJ2-2, with no clear D. Trimming pared 2 bases from V and 5 bases from J, leaving 4 bases between. Germline loops: CDR1 FNHDT, CDR2 SITEND (reference sequence). CDR3 length: 12 amino acids. CDR3 protein: CASSMGTGQLYF. The sequenced part of the CDR3 DNA is TGTGCCAGCAGTATGGGAACCGGGCAGCTCTAC.

Remarks on this clone: Gene names denote mouse genes. Read coverage stops 1 residue before the CDR3 terminus; the germline J gene supplies the remainder. The chain couples TRBV20 to TRBJ1-4, with 8 positions matching TRBD1. Trimming cost V 1 base and J 3 bases; bases outside gene matches: 4. Germline V gene lookup returns CDR1 GFQATS and CDR2 STVNSAI. This CDR3 contains 15 residues. The CDR3 spells CGARGRQGTNERLFF. The covered CDR3 bases are TGTGGTGCTAGGGGTAGACAGGGGACCAACGAAAGATTATTT. The full variable domain, rest sourced from reference TRBV20 and TRBJ1-4, is GALVYQYPRRTICKSGTSMRMECQAVGFQATSVAWYRQSPQKTFELIALSTVNSAIKYEQNFTQEKFPISHPNLSFSSMTVLNAYLEDRGLYLCGARGRQGTNERLFFGHGTKLSVL.

As concerns this clone: Each gene name is a mouse one. From the germline J gene comes the end of the CDR3, since the read stops 1 residue before it. V usage is TRBV13-2 and J usage is TRBJ1-1, with D unclear. The CDR3 is 13 amino acids. Trimming cost V 2 bases and J 4 bases, with 9 bases left between them. Germline values: CDR1 NNHNN, CDR2 SYGAGS (reference sequence). CDR3: CASGEGPGTEVFF. Partial CDR3 DNA: TGTGCCAGCGGTGAAGGGCCCGGCACAGAAGTCTTC.

About this clone: Germline and genes here are mouse. The sequence runs out 1 residue before the end of the CDR3; the remainder is reconstructed from the germline J gene. The chain joins TRBV29 to TRBJ1-1; D unresolved. This CDR3 is built from 13 residues. The germline V gene encodes CDR1 MSHET and CDR2 SYDVDS. V was clipped by 3 bases and J by 0 bases, with 5 bases between them. The sequenced part of the CDR3 DNA is TGTGCTAGCAGTTTTCCGACAAACACAGAAGTCTTC. It yields the protein CASSFPTNTEVF. The full CDR3 reads CASSFPTNTEVFF.

About this clone: Gene names and germline match the mouse. The CDR3 end is not reached by the read, which stops 1 residue before it; the germline J gene fills it in. This chain links TRBV19 with TRBJ2-1; no clear D. This CDR3 comprises 13 residues. Germline values: CDR1 FNHDT, CDR2 SITEND (reference sequence). The V gene lost 4 bases and the J gene lost 4 bases, with 9 bases spanning the gap. The CDR3 DNA, read in part, is TGTGCCAGCAGTTCCTCGACTTATGCTGAGCAGTTC. Amino acids: CASSSSTYAEQF. Given in full, the CDR3 is CASSSSTYAEQFF.

Worth noting for this clone: Gene names and germline match the mouse. From the germline J gene comes the end of the CDR3, since the read stops 1 residue before it. V gene TRBV20 combines with J gene TRBJ1-6; 8 positions match TRBD1. TRBJ1-6 is treated as an ORF (open reading frame) with a function not yet certain. The CDR3 is made up of 14 amino acids. The germline V gene encodes CDR1 GFQATS and CDR2 STVNSAI. The junction had 3 bases not matched to a gene; V was cut back by 1 base and J by 7 bases. The part of the CDR3 DNA that was read is TGTGGTGCTAGGGCACAGGGGGGGAATTCGCCCCTCTAC. Its translation is CGARAQGGNSPLY. The CDR3 as a whole reads CGARAQGGNSPLYF.

This clone was recorded once. The genes are named according to mouse. Coverage ceases 1 residue before the CDR3 finishes, and the germline J gene fills in the end. The gene calls are TRBV19 and TRBJ1-6, with D unresolved. TRBJ1-6 belongs to the ORF category, with a function that is uncertain. The CDR3 has 13 amino acids. In germline, CDR1 is FNHDT, CDR2 SITEND (reference sequence). The V end lost 2 bases, the J end lost 4 bases, and 4 bases lay between the germline ends. The CDR3 protein is CASSITYNSPLYF. Partial CDR3 DNA: TGTGCCAGCAGTATTACATATAATTCGCCCCTCTAC.

To note about this clone: Gene labels here are mouse ones. Coverage ceases 1 residue before the CDR3 finishes, and the germline J gene fills in the end. The rearrangement uses TRBV29 and TRBJ2-4, with 11 bases lining up with TRBD1. Germline CDR1 MSHET, CDR2 SYDVDS. The CDR3 loop spans 13 amino acids. Germline trimming cut 5 bases from V and 9 bases from J; bases unmatched to any gene: 4. The part of the CDR3 DNA that was read is TGTGCTAGCAGTCCCCGGGACAGGGGGACCTTGTAC. This translates into CASSPRDRGTLY. The whole CDR3 sequence is CASSPRDRGTLYF.

On this clone itself: Gene names are the mouse ones. CDR3 region: CASRQTVGNTLYF. The sequenced part of the CDR3 DNA is TGTGCCAGCAGGCAGACAGTTGGAAATACGCTCTAT. This chain links TRBV13-3 with TRBJ1-3, with a possible D match to TRBD1 (5 bases). The CDR3 goes on 1 residue after the read ends, and that part is filled in from the germline J gene. Germline V gene lookup returns CDR1 NNHDY and CDR2 SYVADS. Deletions cut 5 bases from V and 3 bases from J, with 9 bases between. This CDR3 is 13 amino acids long.

In regard to this clone: Gene and germline names: mouse. The CDR3 end lies 1 residue beyond the end of the read and is filled in from the germline J gene. This chain connects TRBV13-1 to TRBJ1-3; the match to TRBD1 covers 7 bases. The CDR3 runs to 14 residues. Unmatched junction bases numbered 2, after V lost 3 bases and J lost 2 bases. Germline-derived CDR1 and CDR2 are NSHNY and SYGAGN. Incomplete CDR3 DNA: TGTGCCAGCAGTGCCGACAGGGCTGGAAATACGCTCTAT. Its protein product is CASSADRAGNTLY. The entire CDR3 is CASSADRAGNTLYF.